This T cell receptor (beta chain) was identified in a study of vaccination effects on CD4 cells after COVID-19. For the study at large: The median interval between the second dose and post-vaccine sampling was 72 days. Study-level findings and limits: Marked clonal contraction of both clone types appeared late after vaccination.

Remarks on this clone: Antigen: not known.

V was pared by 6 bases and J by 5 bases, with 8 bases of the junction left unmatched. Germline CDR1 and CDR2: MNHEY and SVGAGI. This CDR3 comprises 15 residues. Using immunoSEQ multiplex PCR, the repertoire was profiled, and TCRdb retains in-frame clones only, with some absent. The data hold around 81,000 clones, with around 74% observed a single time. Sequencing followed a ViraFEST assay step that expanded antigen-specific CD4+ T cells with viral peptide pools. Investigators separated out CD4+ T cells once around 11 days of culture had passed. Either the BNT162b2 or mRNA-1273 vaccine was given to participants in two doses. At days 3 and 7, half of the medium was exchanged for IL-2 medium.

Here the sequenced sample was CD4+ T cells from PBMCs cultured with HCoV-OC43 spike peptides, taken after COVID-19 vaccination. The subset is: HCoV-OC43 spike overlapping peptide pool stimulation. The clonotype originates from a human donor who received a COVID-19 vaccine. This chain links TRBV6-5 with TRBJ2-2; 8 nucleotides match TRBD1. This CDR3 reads CASSLRGPGTGELFF. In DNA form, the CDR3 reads TGTGCCAGCAGCCTCAGGGGGCCGGGAACCGGGGAGCTGTTTTTT.